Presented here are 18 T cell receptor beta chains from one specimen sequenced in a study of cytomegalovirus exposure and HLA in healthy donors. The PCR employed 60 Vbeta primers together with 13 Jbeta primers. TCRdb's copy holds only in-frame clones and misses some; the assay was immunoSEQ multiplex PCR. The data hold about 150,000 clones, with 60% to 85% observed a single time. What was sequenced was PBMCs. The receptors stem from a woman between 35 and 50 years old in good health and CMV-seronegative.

The CDR3 loop is CASSLGGANTEAFF. In nucleotides, the CDR3 is TGTGCCAGCAGCTTGGGCGGGGCGAACACTGAAGCTTTCTTT. The chain recombines TRBV11-3 with TRBJ1-1, with TRBD1 as a possible D gene (5 bases). CDR1 and CDR2 from the germline V gene are SGHNT and YENEEA. The CDR3 loop spans 14 amino acids. The V end was cut by 3 bases, the J end by 1 base, with 9 bases between.

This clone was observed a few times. The CDR3 nucleotides read TGTGCCAGCTCAAACCGACAGGGGGAGGCCAAAAACATTCAGTACTTC. Protein sequence: CASSNRQGEAKNIQYF. The genes are TRBV18 and TRBJ2-4; 9 bases map to TRBD1. CDR1 KGHSH and CDR2 LQKENI come from the germline V gene. This CDR3 spans 16 amino acids. With V trimmed by 5 bases and J by 1 base, 6 bases remained unmatched. The complete variable domain, with remaining parts taken from reference TRBV18 and TRBJ2-4, reads NAGVMQNPRHLVRRRGQEARLRCSPMKGHSHVYWYRQLPEEGLKFMVYLQKENIIDESGMPKERFSAEFPKEGPSILRIQQVVRGDSAAYFCASSNRQGEAKNIQYFGAGTRLSVL.

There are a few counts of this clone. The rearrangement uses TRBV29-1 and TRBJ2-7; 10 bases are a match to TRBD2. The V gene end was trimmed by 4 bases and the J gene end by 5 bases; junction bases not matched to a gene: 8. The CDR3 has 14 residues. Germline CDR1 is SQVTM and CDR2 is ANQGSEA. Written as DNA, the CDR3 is TGCAGCGTTGCGCGGCTAGCGGGAGTTCACGAGCAGTACTTC. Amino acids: CSVARLAGVHEQYF.

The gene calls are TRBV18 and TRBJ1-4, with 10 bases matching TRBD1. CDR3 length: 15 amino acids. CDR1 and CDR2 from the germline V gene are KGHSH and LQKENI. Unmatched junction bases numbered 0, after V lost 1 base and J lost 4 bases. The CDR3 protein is CASSPRTGGNEKLFF. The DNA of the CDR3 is TGTGCCAGCTCACCACGGACAGGGGGTAATGAAAAACTGTTTTTT.

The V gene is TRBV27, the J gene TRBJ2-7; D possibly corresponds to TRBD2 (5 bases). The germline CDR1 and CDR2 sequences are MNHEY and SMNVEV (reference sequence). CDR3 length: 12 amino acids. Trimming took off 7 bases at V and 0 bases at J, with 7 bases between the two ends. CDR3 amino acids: CASIGSSYEQYF. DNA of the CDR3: TGTGCCAGCATTGGGAGCTCCTACGAGCAGTACTTC.

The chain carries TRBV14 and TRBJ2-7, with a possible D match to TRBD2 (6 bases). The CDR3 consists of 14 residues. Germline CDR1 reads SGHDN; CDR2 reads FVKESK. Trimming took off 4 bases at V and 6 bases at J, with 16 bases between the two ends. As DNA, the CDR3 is TGTGCCAGCAGCCCAGGGCTGGGCGGGGTCGAGCAGTACTTC. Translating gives CASSPGLGGVEQYF.

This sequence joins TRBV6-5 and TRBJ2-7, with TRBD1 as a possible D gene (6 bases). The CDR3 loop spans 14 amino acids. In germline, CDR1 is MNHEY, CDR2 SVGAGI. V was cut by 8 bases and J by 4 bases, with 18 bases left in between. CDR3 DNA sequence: TGTGCCAGCGCGGTAGGGGACACTTTATACGAGCAGTACTTC. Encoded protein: CASAVGDTLYEQYF.

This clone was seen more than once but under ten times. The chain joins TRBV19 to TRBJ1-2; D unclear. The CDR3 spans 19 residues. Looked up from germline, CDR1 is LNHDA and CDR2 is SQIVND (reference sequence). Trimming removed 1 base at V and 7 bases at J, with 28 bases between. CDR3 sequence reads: CASSIGDIALRTLEGGYTF. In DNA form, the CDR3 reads TGTGCCAGTAGTATAGGCGACATAGCGCTGAGGACCCTAGAGGGTGGCTACACCTTC.

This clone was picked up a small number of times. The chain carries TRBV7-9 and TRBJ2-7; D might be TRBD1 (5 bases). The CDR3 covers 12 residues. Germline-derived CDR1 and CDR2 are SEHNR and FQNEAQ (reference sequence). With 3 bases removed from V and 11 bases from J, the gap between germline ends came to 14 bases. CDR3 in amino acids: CASSFFPGMKYF. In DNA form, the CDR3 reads TGTGCCAGCAGCTTTTTCCCAGGGATGAAGTACTTC.

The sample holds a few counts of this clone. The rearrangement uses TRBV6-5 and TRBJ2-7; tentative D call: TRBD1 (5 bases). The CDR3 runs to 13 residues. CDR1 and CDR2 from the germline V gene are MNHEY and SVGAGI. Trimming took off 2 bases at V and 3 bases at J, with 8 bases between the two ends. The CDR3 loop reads CASSYGTGYEQYF. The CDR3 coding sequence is TGTGCCAGCAGTTACGGAACAGGCTACGAGCAGTACTTC.

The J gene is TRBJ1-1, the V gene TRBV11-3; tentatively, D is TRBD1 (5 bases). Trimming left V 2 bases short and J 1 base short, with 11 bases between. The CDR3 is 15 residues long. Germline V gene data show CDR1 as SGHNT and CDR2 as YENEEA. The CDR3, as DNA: TGTGCCAGCAGCTTAAACCGGGGGTGGAACACTGAAGCTTTCTTT. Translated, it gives CASSLNRGWNTEAFF.

The CDR3 here is CASSFEGLGNIQYF. CDR3 nucleotide sequence: TGCGCCAGCAGCTTTGAGGGTCTGGGAAACATTCAGTACTTC. The chain is built from TRBV5-1 and TRBJ2-4; D might be TRBD2 (5 bases). V was shortened by 2 bases and J by 6 bases, with 12 bases between the two germline ends. CDR1 and CDR2 from the germline V gene are SGHRS and YFSETQ. The CDR3 consists of 14 residues.

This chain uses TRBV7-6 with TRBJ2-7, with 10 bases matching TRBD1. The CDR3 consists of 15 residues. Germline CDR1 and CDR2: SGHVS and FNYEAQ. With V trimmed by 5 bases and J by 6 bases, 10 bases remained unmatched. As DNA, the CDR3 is TGTGCCAGCAGCGACTTGGACAGGGGGATCGGCGAGCAGTACTTC. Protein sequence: CASSDLDRGIGEQYF.

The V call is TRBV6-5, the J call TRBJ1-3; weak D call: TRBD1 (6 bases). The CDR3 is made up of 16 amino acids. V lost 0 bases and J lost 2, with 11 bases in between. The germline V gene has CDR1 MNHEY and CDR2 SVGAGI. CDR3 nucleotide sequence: TGTGCCAGCAGTTACTCGCCACAGGGAACTGGAAACACCATATATTTT. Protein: CASSYSPQGTGNTIYF.

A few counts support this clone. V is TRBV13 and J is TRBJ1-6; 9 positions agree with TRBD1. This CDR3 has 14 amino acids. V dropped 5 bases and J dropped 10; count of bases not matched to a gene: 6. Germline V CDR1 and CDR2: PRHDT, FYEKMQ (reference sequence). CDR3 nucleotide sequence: TGTGCCAGCAGCGGGGACAGGGTATTCTCACCCCTCCACTTT. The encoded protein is CASSGDRVFSPLHF.

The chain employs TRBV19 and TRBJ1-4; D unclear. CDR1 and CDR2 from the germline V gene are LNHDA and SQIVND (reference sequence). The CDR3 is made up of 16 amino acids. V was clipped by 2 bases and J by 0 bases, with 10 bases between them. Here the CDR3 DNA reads TGTGCCAGTAGTATATTTGCGGCCCCAACTAATGAAAAACTGTTTTTT. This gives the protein CASSIFAAPTNEKLFF.

CDR3 in DNA: TGTGCCAGCAGCCGATTAGCGGGAGAGATGGGGCAAGAGACCCAGTACTTC. Protein: CASSRLAGEMGQETQYF. The J gene is TRBJ2-5, the V gene TRBV11-2; 9 nucleotides align to TRBD2. J was trimmed by 2 bases and V by 5 bases; bases with no gene match: 12. There are 17 residues in the CDR3. Per the germline V gene, CDR1 is SGHAT and CDR2 is FQNNGV.

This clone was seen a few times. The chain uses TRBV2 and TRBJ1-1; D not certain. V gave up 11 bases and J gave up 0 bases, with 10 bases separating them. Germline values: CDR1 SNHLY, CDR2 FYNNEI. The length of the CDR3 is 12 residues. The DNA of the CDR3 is TGTGCCGCCAAGACACTGAACACTGAAGCTTTCTTT. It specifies CAAKTLNTEAFF.